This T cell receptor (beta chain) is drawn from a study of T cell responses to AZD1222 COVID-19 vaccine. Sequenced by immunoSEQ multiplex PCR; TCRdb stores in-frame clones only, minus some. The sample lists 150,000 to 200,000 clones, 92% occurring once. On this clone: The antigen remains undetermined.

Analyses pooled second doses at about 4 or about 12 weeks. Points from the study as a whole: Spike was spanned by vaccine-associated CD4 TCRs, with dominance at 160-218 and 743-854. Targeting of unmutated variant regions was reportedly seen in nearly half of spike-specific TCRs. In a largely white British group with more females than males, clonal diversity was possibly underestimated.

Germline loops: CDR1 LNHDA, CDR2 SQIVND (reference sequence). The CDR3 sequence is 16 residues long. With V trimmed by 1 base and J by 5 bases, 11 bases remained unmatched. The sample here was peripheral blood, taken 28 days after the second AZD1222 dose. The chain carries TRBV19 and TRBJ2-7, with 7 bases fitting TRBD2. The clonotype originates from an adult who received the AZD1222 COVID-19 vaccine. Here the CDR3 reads CASSIGRVGGSNEQYF. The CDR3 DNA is TGTGCCAGTAGTATAGGCCGTGTCGGCGGGAGCAACGAGCAGTACTTC.